This TCR beta chain was sequenced for a study of blood T cells in healthy people across ages. Regarding the study as a whole: Diversity figures derived from one million T cells were judged to underestimate the true value.

A second PCR, run for about 7 to 12 cycles, used a sample-barcoded 5' primer plus a J-beta primer mix. TCRdb redid the calling of the 5' RACE reads with MiXCR, one entry per CDR3 protein. The data show 550,000 to 750,000 distinct CDR3 sequences, roughly 20% seen once. There are 14 residues in the CDR3. V shed 1 base and J shed 4 bases, with 9 bases lying between them. Per germline, CDR1 SEHNR and CDR2 FQNEAQ (reference sequence). A remark on this clonotype: No antigen is known for it.

The rearrangement links TRBV7-9 to TRBJ2-3; D not resolved. The sequencing input was blood. This clonotype originated in a man between 65 and 85 years old in good health. CDR3 loop: CASSLDLAADTQYF. CDR3 DNA sequence: TGTGCCAGCAGCTTAGATTTGGCGGCAGATACGCAGTATTTT.